This entry lists 21 T cell receptor beta chains sequenced from one sample in a study of CD8+ T cells in alopecia areata. Extracted RNA was reverse transcribed into cDNA, the sequencing template. The data were produced by immunoSEQ multiplex PCR, yet TCRdb's version contains in-frame clones alone and is incomplete. The sample holds 90,000 to 150,000 clones, about two fifths seen once. Source material: CD4+ T cells sorted from blood. These receptor sequences come from a human donor with alopecia areata.

The genes are TRBV12-5 and TRBJ1-5; 8 bases align to TRBD1. From germline, CDR1 is LGHNT and CDR2 FRNRAP. The CDR3 totals 15 residues. CDR3 in amino acids: CATNNIDRGNQPQHF. DNA of the CDR3: TGTGCCACTAATAACATAGACAGGGGAAATCAGCCCCAGCATTTT. Full variable domain (missing parts from reference TRBV12-5 and TRBJ1-5): DARVTQTPRHKVTEMGQEVTMRCQPILGHNTVFWYRQTMMQGLELLAYFRNRAPLDDSGMPKDRFSAEMPDATLATLKIQPSEPRDSAVYFCATNNIDRGNQPQHFGDGTRLSIL.

This clone has only one observation. The chain uses TRBV30 and TRBJ1-5, with D possibly matching TRBD1 (6 bases). The CDR3 has 15 residues. V dropped 1 base and J dropped 0 bases, with 10 bases sitting between them. Germline lookup yields CDR1 GTSNPN and CDR2 SVGIG (reference sequence). The CDR3 is CAWSEGTLSNQPQHF. The DNA of the CDR3 is TGTGCCTGGAGTGAAGGGACACTTAGCAATCAGCCCCAGCATTTT.

This chain joins TRBV29-1 and TRBJ2-1; TRBD2 agrees at 11 bases. V lost 1 base, J lost 9 bases, and 5 bases stayed unmatched. Germline assignment: CDR1 SQVTM and CDR2 ANQGSEA. CDR3 length: 14 residues. The CDR3 region is CSVEGLAGGIEQFF. The CDR3 DNA reads TGCAGCGTTGAAGGGCTAGCGGGAGGAATTGAGCAGTTCTTC.

This clone occurred a few times. The genes are TRBV30 and TRBJ2-7; D gene ambiguous. Germline CDR1 and CDR2: GTSNPN and SVGIG (reference sequence). This CDR3 region has 11 residues. V was cut by 1 base and J by 3 bases, with 4 bases left in between. CDR3 sequence (DNA): TGTGCCTGGAGTGGTGACTACGAGCAGTACTTC. It yields the protein CAWSGDYEQYF.

The chain joins TRBV2 to TRBJ1-1; weak D call: TRBD1 (5 bases). Germline assignment: CDR1 SNHLY and CDR2 FYNNEI. The CDR3 is made up of 11 amino acids. V was trimmed by 0 bases and J by 10 bases, leaving 6 bases between them. This chain's CDR3 is CASSEAGPAFF. In DNA form, the CDR3 reads TGTGCCAGCAGTGAAGCGGGACCAGCTTTCTTT.

The chain combines TRBV9 with TRBJ2-1; TRBD2 agrees at 10 bases. The CDR3 extends over 15 amino acids. Per germline, CDR1 SGDLS and CDR2 YYNGEE. With 2 bases clipped from V and 2 bases from J, the junction kept 1 base outside the gene matches. The CDR3, as DNA: TGTGCCAGCAGCGTTCTAGCGGGAGCCTACAATGAGCAGTTCTTC. It encodes CASSVLAGAYNEQFF.

The gene calls are TRBV18 and TRBJ2-5; a weak D match, TRBD1 (6 bases). The germline V gene has CDR1 KGHSH and CDR2 LQKENI. The CDR3 runs to 14 residues. Between the trimmed V and J ends, which lost 4 bases and 5 bases, there was a span of 14 bases. CDR3 bases: TGTGCCAGCTCACGCGGGCAGGGGAAGGAGACCCAGTACTTC. Amino acid sequence: CASSRGQGKETQYF. Using reference TRBV18 and TRBJ2-5 for the parts outside the CDR3, the full variable domain is NAGVMQNPRHLVRRRGQEARLRCSPMKGHSHVYWYRQLPEEGLKFMVYLQKENIIDESGMPKERFSAEFPKEGPSILRIQQVVRGDSAAYFCASSRGQGKETQYFGPGTRLLVL.

CDR3: CASSLSGANVLTF. Here the CDR3 DNA reads TGTGCCAGCAGTTTATCTGGGGCCAACGTCCTGACTTTC. The rearrangement uses TRBV27 and TRBJ2-6; D not certain. CDR1 is MNHEY and CDR2 is SMNVEV in the germline V gene (reference sequence). The CDR3 runs 13 residues. Trimming pared 0 bases from V and 3 bases from J, leaving 0 bases between. Complete variable domain (other parts from reference TRBV27 and TRBJ2-6): EAQVTQNPRYLITVTGKKLTVTCSQNMNHEYMSWYRQDPGLGLRQIYYSMNVEVTDKGDVPEGYKVSRKEKRNFPLILESPSPNQTSLYFCASSLSGANVLTFGAGSRLTVL.

This clone was recorded a few times. The chain is built from TRBV5-1 and TRBJ1-1, with D unresolved. With 5 bases removed from V and 3 bases from J, the gap between germline ends came to 11 bases. Germline CDR1 and CDR2: SGHRS and YFSETQ. The CDR3 has 13 residues. Written as DNA, the CDR3 is TGCGCCAGCAGTTTCCAGCGGGACACTGAAGCTTTCTTT. Amino acids: CASSFQRDTEAFF. Supplemented by reference TRBV5-1 and TRBJ1-1, the full variable domain reads KAGVTQTPRYLIKTRGQQVTLSCSPISGHRSVSWYQQTPGQGLQFLFEYFSETQRNKGNFPGRFSGRQFSNSRSEMNVSTLELGDSALYLCASSFQRDTEAFFGQGTRLTVV.

This clone was seen a few times. V gene TRBV7-2 combines with J gene TRBJ2-3; 8 bases agree with TRBD2. Germline V gives CDR1 SGHTA, CDR2 FQGNSA. The V gene end was trimmed by 7 bases and the J gene end by 2 bases; junction bases not matched to a gene: 11. The CDR3 consists of 16 residues. CDR3 DNA: TGTGCCAGCATCCCCCGTGCGGGAGGAATCACAGATACGCAGTATTTT. This encodes CASIPRAGGITDTQYF.

This sequence joins TRBV25-1 and TRBJ2-1, with D perhaps TRBD2 (6 bases). Trimming shortened V by 4 bases and J by 4 bases, and 14 bases separated the two germline ends. Germline CDR1 and CDR2: MGHDK and SYGVNS. The CDR3 sequence is 15 residues long. CDR3 residues: CASSASGLAYNEQFF. CDR3 sequence (DNA): TGTGCCAGCAGTGCATCGGGACTGGCATACAATGAGCAGTTCTTC.

This clone appeared a few times. The genes are TRBV29-1 and TRBJ2-7, with a tentative D call TRBD2 (5 bases). Germline V gene sequence: CDR1 SQVTM, CDR2 ANQGSEA. This CDR3 is 13 amino acids long. The V end lost 7 bases, the J end lost 1 base, and 14 bases lay between the germline ends. In DNA, the CDR3 is TGCAGCGCCCGTAAAGGACTTTCCTACGAGCAGTACTTC. It encodes CSARKGLSYEQYF.

Note on this clone: At the DNA level, this CDR3 is encoded by other sequences in the same sample as well. The V gene is TRBV29-1, the J gene TRBJ1-2; D perhaps matches TRBD1 (6 bases). The CDR3 spans 12 residues. Per the germline V gene, CDR1 is SQVTM and CDR2 is ANQGSEA. V dropped 4 bases and J dropped 2 bases, with 8 bases sitting between them. The CDR3 sequence: CSVGGQNYGYTF. CDR3 nucleotides: TGCAGCGTTGGTGGACAGAACTATGGCTACACCTTC.

The rearrangement links TRBV5-6 to TRBJ1-5; D is ambiguous. Germline V gene lookup returns CDR1 SGHDT and CDR2 YYEEEE. V lost 2 bases and J lost 2, with 14 bases in between. This CDR3 is built from 16 residues. The CDR3 DNA is TGTGCCAGCAGCTTCACTTCAGGAGCGGGCAATCAGCCCCAGCATTTT. This gives the protein CASSFTSGAGNQPQHF.

The chain recombines TRBV2 with TRBJ2-7, with D perhaps matching TRBD2 (5 bases). V was shortened by 3 bases and J by 5 bases, with 11 bases between the two germline ends. Germline V CDR1 and CDR2: SNHLY, FYNNEI. The CDR3 has 13 residues. CDR3 bases: TGTGCCAGCAGTGAGTTGAGGGAGAACGAGCAGTACTTC. Translating gives CASSELRENEQYF. Looking up the rest from reference TRBV2 and TRBJ2-7 gives the full variable domain: EPEVTQTPSHQVTQMGQEVILRCVPISNHLYFYWYRQILGQKVEFLVSFYNNEISEKSEIFDDQFSVERPDGSNFTLKIRSTKLEDSAMYFCASSELRENEQYFGPGTRLTVT.

The V call is TRBV7-2, the J call TRBJ1-1; D not certain. The CDR3 loop spans 14 amino acids. The V and J ends lost 4 bases and 5 bases respectively, with 14 bases between them. The V gene's germline CDR1 is SGHTA and CDR2 FQGNSA. CDR3 amino acids: CASSSDWVLTEAFF. Here the CDR3 DNA reads TGTGCCAGCAGCTCTGACTGGGTTTTAACTGAAGCTTTCTTT. The full variable domain, completed using reference TRBV7-2 and TRBJ1-1, is GAGVSQSPSNKVTEKGKDVELRCDPISGHTALYWYRQSLGQGLEFLIYFQGNSAPDKSGLPSDRFSAERTGGSVSTLTIQRTQQEDSAVYLCASSSDWVLTEAFFGQGTRLTVV.

This sequence joins TRBV28 and TRBJ2-1; D gene ambiguous. Trimming stripped 1 base from V and 5 bases from J, with 12 bases between. There are 15 residues in the CDR3. Per germline, CDR1 MDHEN and CDR2 SYDVKM. CDR3 sequence: CASSLSPPLNNEQFF. DNA of the CDR3: TGTGCCAGCAGTTTATCCCCTCCCCTGAACAATGAGCAGTTCTTC. The full variable domain, its missing parts supplied by reference TRBV28 and TRBJ2-1, is DVKVTQSSRYLVKRTGEKVFLECVQDMDHENMFWYRQDPGLGLRLIYFSYDVKMKEKGDIPEGYSVSREKKERFSLILESASTNQTSMYLCASSLSPPLNNEQFFGPGTRLTVL.

The chain uses TRBV30 and TRBJ2-7, with D perhaps assigned TRBD1 or TRBD2 (6 bases each). Trimming left V 3 bases short and J 2 bases short, with 14 bases between. Germline V gives CDR1 GTSNPN, CDR2 SVGIG (reference sequence). This CDR3 comprises 14 residues. DNA for the CDR3: TGTGCCTGGAGGGGGGCTAGCGAACCCTACGAGCAGTACTTC. Protein: CAWRGASEPYEQYF.

This clone was counted only a few times. The chain carries TRBV19 and TRBJ2-3; 7 positions agree with TRBD1. Germline loops: CDR1 LNHDA, CDR2 SQIVND (reference sequence). Trimming took 5 bases from V and 1 from J; bases not matched to a gene: 3. This CDR3 has 14 residues. The CDR3 sequence is CASSPDRGTDTQYF. DNA of the CDR3: TGTGCCAGTAGTCCCGACAGGGGCACAGATACGCAGTATTTT.

The genes are TRBV15 and TRBJ1-2; perhaps TRBD1 as D (5 bases). Germline values: CDR1 LNHNV, CDR2 YYDKDF (reference sequence). The CDR3 is 13 amino acids. Trimming took 3 bases from V and 3 from J, leaving 8 bases between them. CDR3 in DNA: TGTGCCACCAGCAGGGGGCAGGACTATGGCTACACCTTC. Translating gives CATSRGQDYGYTF.

This clone has a handful of counts. This sequence joins TRBV23-1 and TRBJ2-3; 11 nucleotides match TRBD1. TRBV23-1 is an ORF, with its function uncertain. This CDR3 comprises 15 residues. V trimming: 6 bases; J trimming: 2 bases; junction bases outside the gene matches: 4. Here the CDR3 DNA reads TGCGCCAGCAGACGGACAGGGGGCTACACAGATACGCAGTATTTT. Translated, it gives CASRRTGGYTDTQYF.